The sequence of this T cell receptor (beta chain) was determined in a study of T-cell memory formation after mild COVID-19. Study results and limitations: Clones contracting across day 15 to 85 had a balanced CD4/CD8 profile; later expanding clones leaned CD4+.

From germline, CDR1 is GTSNPN and CDR2 SVGIG (reference sequence). There are 12 residues in the CDR3. Trimming cost V 2 bases and J 7 bases, with 9 bases left between them. Employing constant-segment primers, 5'RACE generated TCR alpha and TCR beta cDNA libraries bearing sample barcodes and UMIs. TCRdb re-derived calls from the 5' RACE reads in MiXCR, one entry per CDR3 protein. This sample has roughly 170,000 distinct CDR3 sequences, with roughly 23% found just once. About this clonotype itself: Antigen specificity is unknown.

This receptor was obtained from an adult woman who had mild COVID-19 (a few samples of this study predate the infection). Cell type and time point are not known. Sequenced material: PBMCs or a T cell subset sorted from them (not recorded which). The chain joins TRBV30 to TRBJ2-1; D unresolved. In nucleotides, the CDR3 is TGTGCCTGGAGTCCTACGGCGAATGAGCAGTTCTTC. Amino acids: CAWSPTANEQFF.